One TCR beta chain is described in this entry. V was shortened by 3 bases and J by 1 base, with 9 bases between the two germline ends. Germline values: CDR1 DFQATT, CDR2 SNEGSKA (reference sequence). The CDR3 is 13 amino acids. The source of the sample is a study of blood T cell repertoires in COVID-19. Study-level background: The samples span acute and convalescent COVID-19 from the United States, Italy and Spain.

Data came from immunoSEQ multiplex PCR; TCRdb stores just in-frame clones and leaves some out. The sample carries about 280,000 clones, roughly 87% recorded once. All enrollees were roughly 18 to 90 years old and from roughly 22 US areas. Cohorts were determined from participant-reported clinical history. Before being deemed recovered, Cohort 3 donors had two negative PCRs, clearance, or symptom resolution. This sequence joins TRBV20-1 and TRBJ2-5, with a tentative D call TRBD1 (6 bases). This clonotype originated in a woman in her twenties or thirties who had recovered from COVID-19. The sample comprised PBMCs or T cells enriched from blood (not recorded which). Written as DNA, the CDR3 is TGCAGTGCTAGTCAGGGGATCCAAGAGACCCAGTACTTC. Translated: CSASQGIQETQYF.